The sequence of this T cell receptor (beta chain) was determined in a study of blood T cell repertoires in COVID-19. Data came from immunoSEQ multiplex PCR; TCRdb stores just in-frame clones and leaves some out. The sample lists 180,000 or so clones; around 86% were seen once. Sequenced material: peripheral blood. The receptor was derived from a man in his 70s with acute or convalescent COVID-19.

DNA of the CDR3: TGTGCCAGCAGCCAAGATCTGACTAGCGGGAGAAAGACCCAGTACTTC. Its protein product is CASSQDLTSGRKTQYF. The chain joins TRBV3-1 (or the pseudogene TRBV3-2) to TRBJ2-5; TRBD2 agrees at 12 bases. Germline CDR1 reads LGHDT; CDR2 reads YNNKEL (reference sequence). The ends lost 0 bases at V and 6 bases at J; junction bases unmatched: 5. There are 16 residues in the CDR3.